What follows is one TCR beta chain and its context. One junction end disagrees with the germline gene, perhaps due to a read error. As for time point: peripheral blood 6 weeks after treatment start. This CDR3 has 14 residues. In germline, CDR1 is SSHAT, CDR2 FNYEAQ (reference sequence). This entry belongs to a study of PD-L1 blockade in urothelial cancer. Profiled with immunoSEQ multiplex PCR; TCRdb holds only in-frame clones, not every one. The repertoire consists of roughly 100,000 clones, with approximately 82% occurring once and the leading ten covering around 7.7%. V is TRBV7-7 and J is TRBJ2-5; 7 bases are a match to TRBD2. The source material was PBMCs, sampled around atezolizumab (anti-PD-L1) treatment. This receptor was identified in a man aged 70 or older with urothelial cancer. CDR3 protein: CASSSGLVGETQYF. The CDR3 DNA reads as TGTGCTAGCAGCTCAGGACTAGTAGGAGAGACCCAGTACTTC.